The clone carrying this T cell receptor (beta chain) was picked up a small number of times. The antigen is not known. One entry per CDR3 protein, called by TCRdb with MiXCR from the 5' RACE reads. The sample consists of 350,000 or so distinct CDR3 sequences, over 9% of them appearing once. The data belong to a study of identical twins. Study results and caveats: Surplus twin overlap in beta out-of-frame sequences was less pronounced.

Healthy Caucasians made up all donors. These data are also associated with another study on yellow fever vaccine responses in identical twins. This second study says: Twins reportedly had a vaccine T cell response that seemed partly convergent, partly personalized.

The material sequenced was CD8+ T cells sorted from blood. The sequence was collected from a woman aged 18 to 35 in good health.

In DNA form, the CDR3 reads TGTGCCAGCAGCCAACAGGGGGCCACGCGGAAAGAGACCCAGTACTTC. It codes for CASSQQGATRKETQYF. The J gene is TRBJ2-5, the V gene TRBV12-3 or TRBV12-4; the match to TRBD1 covers 9 bases. This CDR3 has 16 amino acids. Trimming removed 6 bases from V and 3 bases from J; junction bases left unmatched: 11.